The sequence of this T cell receptor beta chain was determined in a study of blood T cell repertoires in COVID-19. Study overall: Spain, Italy and the United States supplied samples that represented acute and convalescent COVID-19.

This CDR3 has 14 amino acids. Trimming took 7 bases from V and 4 from J; bases not matched to a gene: 6. The germline V gene encodes CDR1 LNHDA and CDR2 SQIVND (reference sequence). Profiled with immunoSEQ multiplex PCR; TCRdb holds only in-frame clones, not every one. This sample has about 190,000 clones, with roughly 81% found just once. The chain joins TRBV19 to TRBJ1-5, with TRBD1 identical over 8 bases. This clonotype was obtained from a woman in her 70s with active or convalescent COVID-19. Sequencing input: peripheral blood. The CDR3 loop reads CASKGQGPNQPQHF. Here the CDR3 DNA reads TGTGCCAGTAAAGGACAGGGTCCGAATCAGCCCCAGCATTTT.